What follows are 28 T cell receptor beta chains derived from one specimen sequenced in a study of blood T cell repertoires in COVID-19. The protocol was immunoSEQ multiplex PCR, while the TCRdb copy is restricted to in-frame clones and leaves out a portion. The data hold some 70,000 clones, with roughly 87% observed a single time. Material: peripheral blood. All receptors come from a man aged 45-65 years with active COVID-19.

This chain uses TRBV11-2 with TRBJ1-1, with TRBD1 as a possible D gene (5 bases). Germline CDR1 and CDR2: SGHAT and FQNNGV. V was cut by 2 bases and J by 4 bases, with 8 bases left in between. The CDR3 contains 13 residues. The CDR3 coding sequence is TGTGCCAGCAGCTTAAGGGGCCTCACTGAAGCTTTCTTT. Its protein product is CASSLRGLTEAFF.

V usage is TRBV11-3 and J usage is TRBJ2-2; tentative D call: TRBD1 (6 bases). There are 18 residues in the CDR3. V lost 0 bases and J 3 bases, leaving 17 bases between the germline ends. From germline, CDR1 is SGHNT and CDR2 YENEEA. CDR3: CASSLEGPGAYYTGELFF. CDR3 in DNA: TGTGCCAGCAGCTTAGAAGGGCCAGGGGCCTACTACACCGGGGAGCTGTTTTTT.

This clone was observed a handful of times. The chain carries TRBV6-4 and TRBJ2-2; perhaps TRBD1 as D (5 bases). The CDR3 spans 13 residues. From germline, CDR1 is MRHNA and CDR2 SNTAGT. V was pared by 4 bases and J by 5 bases, with 8 bases between. This chain's CDR3 is CASSARETGELFF. The CDR3 nucleotides read TGTGCCAGCAGTGCCAGGGAAACCGGGGAGCTGTTTTTT.

This chain joins TRBV7-2 and TRBJ1-5; D remains ambiguous. Trimming cost V 1 base and J 0 bases, with 7 bases left between them. The germline CDR1 and CDR2 sequences are SGHTA and FQGNSA. The CDR3 has 15 residues. CDR3: CASSLERYSNQPQHF. For the CDR3, the DNA is TGTGCCAGCAGCTTAGAGAGGTATAGCAATCAGCCCCAGCATTTT.

About this clone itself: Compared with germline, one end of the junction differs, possibly owing to a read error. CDR3: CASGDGRGSSYNEQFF. The CDR3 coding sequence is TGTGCCAGCGGTGATGGGAGGGGGAGCTCCTACAATGAGCAGTTCTTC. The rearrangement uses TRBV2 and TRBJ2-1, with TRBD2 as a possible D gene (7 bases). The CDR3 covers 16 residues. Germline loops: CDR1 SNHLY, CDR2 FYNNEI.

CDR3 DNA sequence: TGTGCCAGCAGCGCCATCCGGGACAGGGCGGGAAGCGGGGAGCTGTTTTTT. Translating it yields CASSAIRDRAGSGELFF. The chain couples TRBV9 to TRBJ2-2; 9 bases align to TRBD1. This CDR3 is 17 amino acids long. V shed 3 bases and J 7 bases; nucleotides not matched to a gene: 13. CDR1 SGDLS and CDR2 YYNGEE come from the germline V gene.

The gene calls are TRBV4-1 and TRBJ2-7; TRBD1 might be the D (6 bases). CDR1 and CDR2 from the germline V gene are MGHRA and YSYEKL. The CDR3 totals 15 residues. Trimming removed 4 bases at V and 0 bases at J, with 13 bases between. CDR3 sequence (DNA): TGCGCCAGCAGCCCATCAGGGACAAGCTCCTACGAGCAGTACTTC. Protein: CASSPSGTSSYEQYF.

The chain has TRBV10-3 and TRBJ2-1; perhaps TRBD2 as D (6 bases). This CDR3 comprises 15 residues. V lost 5 bases, J lost 0 bases, and 11 bases lay in between. Germline CDR1 ENHRY, CDR2 SYGVKD. The CDR3 sequence is CAISSGTASYNEQFF. The CDR3 region has the DNA TGTGCCATCAGTTCCGGGACTGCCTCCTACAATGAGCAGTTCTTC.

The chain recombines TRBV6-5 with TRBJ2-7, with TRBD2 matching over 10 bases. Germline CDR1 MNHEY, CDR2 SVGAGI. V shed 6 bases, J shed 0 bases, and the junction held 5 bases outside the gene matches. The CDR3 runs to 15 residues. The CDR3 nucleotides read TGTGCCAGCAGGCTAGCTAGCGGGGGCTCCTACGAGCAGTACTTC. Amino acids: CASRLASGGSYEQYF.

V usage is TRBV5-1 and J usage is TRBJ1-1, with D maybe TRBD1 (5 bases). The V end lost 2 bases, the J end lost 10 bases, and 18 bases lay between the germline ends. Looked up from germline, CDR1 is SGHRS and CDR2 is YFSETQ. This CDR3 region has 14 residues. CDR3: CASSFTPQEGRAFF. CDR3 nucleotides: TGCGCCAGCAGCTTTACACCCCAGGAGGGACGAGCTTTCTTT. Full variable domain (missing parts from reference TRBV5-1 and TRBJ1-1): KAGVTQTPRYLIKTRGQQVTLSCSPISGHRSVSWYQQTPGQGLQFLFEYFSETQRNKGNFPGRFSGRQFSNSRSEMNVSTLELGDSALYLCASSFTPQEGRAFFGQGTRLTVV.

This chain joins TRBV5-1 and TRBJ1-2; the match to TRBD1 covers 7 bases. From germline, CDR1 is SGHRS and CDR2 YFSETQ. The CDR3 sequence is 14 residues long. Germline trimming cut 5 bases from V and 0 bases from J; bases unmatched to any gene: 4. CDR3 protein: CASRTGTANYGYTF. CDR3 bases: TGCGCCAGCAGAACCGGGACAGCTAACTATGGCTACACCTTC. The full variable domain, completed using reference TRBV5-1 and TRBJ1-2, is KAGVTQTPRYLIKTRGQQVTLSCSPISGHRSVSWYQQTPGQGLQFLFEYFSETQRNKGNFPGRFSGRQFSNSRSEMNVSTLELGDSALYLCASRTGTANYGYTFGSGTRLTVV.

This chain connects TRBV27 to TRBJ1-4; possibly TRBD1 for D (6 bases). Between the trimmed V and J ends, which lost 2 bases and 0 bases, there was a span of 19 bases. The CDR3 has 19 amino acids. Germline CDR1 and CDR2: MNHEY and SMNVEV (reference sequence). The chain's CDR3 is CASSLRTALFMTTNEKLFF. The CDR3 bases are TGTGCCAGCAGTTTACGGACAGCCCTTTTTATGACAACTAATGAAAAACTGTTTTTT.

V and J are TRBV7-8 and TRBJ2-7, with unresolved D. The V gene's germline CDR1 is SGHVS and CDR2 FQNEAQ. The CDR3 length is 12 residues. Trimming removed 5 bases at V and 2 bases at J, with 7 bases between. The CDR3 sequence: CASSRNAYEQYF. The CDR3, as DNA: TGTGCCAGCAGCCGCAATGCCTACGAGCAGTACTTC.

This clone was seen a few times. The chain couples TRBV19 to TRBJ2-1; 8 nucleotides line up with TRBD2. With V trimmed by 6 bases and J by 3 bases, 4 bases remained unmatched. The CDR3 sequence is 14 residues long. The germline V gene has CDR1 LNHDA and CDR2 SQIVND (reference sequence). CDR3 sequence: CASRAGGLYNEQFF. For the CDR3, the DNA is TGTGCCAGTAGGGCGGGGGGTCTCTACAATGAGCAGTTCTTC.

The V call is TRBV29-1, the J call TRBJ1-2; 7 nucleotides agree with TRBD1. Germline V gene lookup returns CDR1 SQVTM and CDR2 ANQGSEA. The CDR3 covers 14 residues. Unmatched junction bases numbered 8, after V lost 4 bases and J lost 3 bases. The CDR3 DNA follows: TGCAGCGTTGCGGTACGAGGGACAGACTATGGCTACACCTTC. The encoded protein is CSVAVRGTDYGYTF.

The rearrangement uses TRBV29-1 and TRBJ1-1; maybe TRBD1 (5 bases). Germline loops: CDR1 SQVTM, CDR2 ANQGSEA. This CDR3 contains 13 residues. V was trimmed by 6 bases and J by 4 bases, leaving 15 bases between them. The CDR3 DNA reads TGCAGCGTCCCCCCTTGGGGGGGCACTGAAGCTTTCTTT. Translated, it gives CSVPPWGGTEAFF.

The CDR3 is CASSLRYSGTSGRAIHEQYF. Written as DNA, the CDR3 is TGCGCCAGCAGCCTACGCTATTCCGGGACTAGCGGGAGGGCCATCCACGAGCAGTACTTC. The rearrangement uses TRBV4-1 and TRBJ2-7; 16 bases fit TRBD2. The CDR3 covers 20 residues. With V trimmed by 4 bases and J by 5 bases, 17 bases remained unmatched. Per germline, CDR1 MGHRA and CDR2 YSYEKL.

This clone was picked up one time. V and J are TRBV27 and TRBJ1-2, with TRBD1 as a possible D gene (5 bases). The length of the CDR3 is 12 residues. V was pared by 5 bases and J by 2 bases, with 6 bases between. Germline V gene sequence: CDR1 MNHEY, CDR2 SMNVEV (reference sequence). The CDR3 DNA reads as TGTGCCAGCAGTCCAGGGAACTATGGCTACACCTTC. Translated: CASSPGNYGYTF.

The chain links TRBV14 to TRBJ1-2; 9 bases fit TRBD1. CDR3 length: 13 amino acids. J gave up 7 bases and V 4 bases, and 4 bases lay outside the gene matches. Germline CDR1 SGHDN, CDR2 FVKESK. In nucleotides, the CDR3 is TGTGCCAGCAGCCGGGACAGGGTTGGTGGCTACACCTTC. Amino acid sequence: CASSRDRVGGYTF.

The V and J genes are TRBV7-6 and TRBJ2-2; 11 nucleotides align to TRBD1. Looked up from germline, CDR1 is SGHVS and CDR2 is FNYEAQ. The V gene end was trimmed by 0 bases and the J gene end by 4 bases; junction bases not matched to a gene: 4. The CDR3 loop spans 17 amino acids. Written as DNA, the CDR3 is TGTGCCAGCAGCTTAGCGCGGGGGACAGGGGGCACCGGGGAGCTGTTTTTT. Translation: CASSLARGTGGTGELFF.

The genes are TRBV5-8 and TRBJ2-1, with 10 bases fitting TRBD1. V lost 3 bases, J lost 5 bases, and 8 bases stayed unmatched. CDR1 and CDR2 from the germline V gene are SGHTS and YDEGEE. The CDR3 covers 16 residues. The CDR3 nucleotides are TGTGCCAGCAGCTATCTATCCGGGACAGGGGACAATGAGCAGTTCTTC. This sequence encodes CASSYLSGTGDNEQFF.

The chain recombines TRBV24-1 with TRBJ2-3, with D unresolved. The CDR3 extends over 14 amino acids. Trimming removed 6 bases from V and 4 bases from J, with 13 bases in between. CDR1 and CDR2 from the germline V gene are KGHDR and SFDVKD. The CDR3 DNA sequence: TGTGCCACCAGTTATGGCCTAGTGTCAGATACGCAGTATTTT. Amino acids: CATSYGLVSDTQYF.

The rearrangement joins TRBV2 to TRBJ2-7; TRBD1 aligns across 7 bases. The CDR3 covers 15 residues. The germline gives CDR1 SNHLY, CDR2 FYNNEI. V shed 1 base, J shed 2 bases, and the junction held 5 bases outside the gene matches. CDR3 sequence reads: CASSEEPGQTYEQYF. CDR3 DNA: TGTGCCAGCAGTGAAGAACCGGGACAGACCTACGAGCAGTACTTC.

The rearrangement links TRBV7-9 to TRBJ2-1, with 9 bases lining up with TRBD1. The junction had 2 bases not matched to a gene; V was cut back by 3 bases and J by 14 bases. This CDR3 spans 11 amino acids. Germline CDR1 SEHNR, CDR2 FQNEAQ (reference sequence). As DNA, the CDR3 is TGTGCCAGCAGCTTGGGACAGGGAAAGTTCTTC. Translating gives CASSLGQGKFF.

J is TRBJ2-3 and V is TRBV19; possibly TRBD1 for D (5 bases). Germline CDR1 is LNHDA and CDR2 is SQIVND (reference sequence). The CDR3 has 14 amino acids. V lost 7 bases and J 2 bases, leaving 13 bases between the germline ends. This CDR3 is CASNSGQNTDTQYF. As DNA, the CDR3 is TGTGCCAGTAATTCTGGACAAAACACAGATACGCAGTATTTT.

CDR3 DNA sequence: TGTGCCAGCAGCTTACCCGGGGGGACTGTGCCGTACAAAGAGACCCAGTACTTC. Translated, it gives CASSLPGGTVPYKETQYF. The chain carries TRBV28 and TRBJ2-5; 7 bases map to TRBD2. Per germline, CDR1 MDHEN and CDR2 SYDVKM. The J segment lost 3 bases and the V segment lost 6 bases, leaving 19 bases of the junction unmatched. The CDR3 is made up of 18 amino acids.

This chain connects TRBV7-3 to TRBJ2-1; TRBD2 aligns across 7 bases. V dropped 5 bases and J dropped 1; count of bases not matched to a gene: 5. Germline CDR1 is SGHTA and CDR2 is FQGTGA. The CDR3 spans 15 residues. The CDR3 region is CASSVAGLSYNEQFF. In nucleotides, the CDR3 is TGTGCCAGCAGCGTAGCGGGCCTATCCTACAATGAGCAGTTCTTC.

Here the CDR3 DNA reads TGTGCCAGCAGCTTAGCAGATAGGGGACACTCACCCCTCCACTTT. Translation gives CASSLADRGHSPLHF. This chain connects TRBV7-8 to TRBJ1-6; possibly TRBD1 for D (6 bases). The CDR3 is made up of 15 amino acids. V was trimmed by 0 bases and J by 10 bases, leaving 13 bases between them. Per the germline V gene, CDR1 is SGHVS and CDR2 is FQNEAQ. Full variable domain (remainder filled in from reference TRBV7-8 and TRBJ1-6): GAGVSQSPRYKVAKRGQDVALRCDPISGHVSLFWYQQALGQGPEFLTYFQNEAQLDKSGLPSDRFFAERPEGSVSTLKIQRTQQEDSAVYLCASSLADRGHSPLHFGNGTRLTVT.